This entry lists 7 T cell receptor beta chains sequenced from one sample in a study of PD-L1 blockade in urothelial cancer. The method was immunoSEQ multiplex PCR; TCRdb's version includes in-frame clones alone and lacks a portion of them. The repertoire holds more than 30,000 clones, with approximately 80% as singletons. The material sequenced was PBMCs, taken around atezolizumab (anti-PD-L1) treatment. The receptors come from a man aged 55 to 70 with urothelial cancer.

This sequence joins TRBV7-9 and TRBJ2-7; D may be TRBD1 (6 bases). Germline loops: CDR1 SEHNR, CDR2 FQNEAQ (reference sequence). V shed 2 bases and J shed 3 bases, with 11 bases lying between them. There are 14 residues in the CDR3. In nucleotides, the CDR3 is TGTGCCAGCAGCTTATTACAGGGAAACTACGAGCAGTACTTC. Protein: CASSLLQGNYEQYF.

V is TRBV7-8 and J is TRBJ2-7; 10 bases fit TRBD2. V shed 1 base, J shed 6 bases, and the junction held 6 bases outside the gene matches. Germline V CDR1 and CDR2: SGHVS, FQNEAQ. CDR3 size: 15 residues. The CDR3 nucleotides are TGTGCCAGCAGCTTAGGAGCGGGGGGGCACGGCGAGCAGTACTTC. This translates into CASSLGAGGHGEQYF.

The J gene is TRBJ1-6, the V gene TRBV30; perhaps TRBD1 as D (6 bases). Germline lookup yields CDR1 GTSNPN and CDR2 SVGIG (reference sequence). The CDR3 has 13 residues. Trimming left V 4 bases short and J 10 bases short, with 14 bases between. The chain's CDR3 is CAWTGEFHSPLHF. The CDR3 DNA reads TGTGCCTGGACAGGGGAGTTTCACTCACCCCTCCACTTT.

The chain recombines TRBV27 with TRBJ2-5; 12 bases agree with TRBD2. Per the germline V gene, CDR1 is MNHEY and CDR2 is SMNVEV (reference sequence). Trimming removed 5 bases from V and 1 base from J; junction bases left unmatched: 2. This CDR3 spans 15 amino acids. This CDR3 reads CASSRTSGIQETQYF. CDR3 in DNA: TGTGCCAGCAGTCGGACTAGCGGGATCCAAGAGACCCAGTACTTC.

CDR3 residues: CASSSRQGGGQETQYF. In DNA, the CDR3 is TGTGCCAGCAGTTCGAGACAGGGGGGTGGTCAAGAGACCCAGTACTTC. The V gene is TRBV11-2, the J gene TRBJ2-5; 9 bases align to TRBD1. CDR1 and CDR2 (germline): SGHAT, FQNNGV. The CDR3 is 16 residues long. Trimming took 6 bases from V and 2 from J; bases not matched to a gene: 10.

The chain recombines TRBV11-3 with TRBJ2-5; D gene unclear. Trimming cost V 4 bases and J 3 bases, with 12 bases left between them. CDR3 length: 14 residues. The germline CDR1 and CDR2 sequences are SGHNT and YENEEA. CDR3 sequence: CASSSPQAKETQYF. The CDR3 nucleotides are TGTGCCAGCAGCTCTCCGCAAGCCAAAGAGACCCAGTACTTC.

This chain links TRBV6-5 with TRBJ2-5, with D possibly TRBD2 on 6 matching bases. The CDR3 runs 16 residues. V lost 4 bases and J 4 bases, leaving 19 bases between the germline ends. Germline lookup yields CDR1 MNHEY and CDR2 SVGAGI. Written as DNA, the CDR3 is TGTGCCAGCAGTTTGACCGGGACTTTTTTACGAGAGACCCAGTACTTC. Translated: CASSLTGTFLRETQYF.